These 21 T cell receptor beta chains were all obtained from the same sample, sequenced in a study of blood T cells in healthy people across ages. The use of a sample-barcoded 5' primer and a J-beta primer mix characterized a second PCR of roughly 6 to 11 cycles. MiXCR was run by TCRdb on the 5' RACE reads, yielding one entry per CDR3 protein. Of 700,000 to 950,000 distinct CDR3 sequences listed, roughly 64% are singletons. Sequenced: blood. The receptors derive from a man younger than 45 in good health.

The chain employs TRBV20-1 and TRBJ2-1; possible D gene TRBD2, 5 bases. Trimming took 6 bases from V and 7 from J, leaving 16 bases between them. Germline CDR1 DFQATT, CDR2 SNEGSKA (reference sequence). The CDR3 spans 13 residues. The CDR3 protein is CSALPGVENEQFF. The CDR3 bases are TGCAGTGCCCTCCCCGGGGTCGAGAATGAGCAGTTCTTC.

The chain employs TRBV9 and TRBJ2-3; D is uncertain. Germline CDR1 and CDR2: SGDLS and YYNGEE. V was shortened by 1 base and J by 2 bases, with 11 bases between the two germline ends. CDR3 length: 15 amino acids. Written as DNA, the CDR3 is TGTGCCAGCAGCGTACCGCGGCGGTACACAGATACGCAGTATTTT. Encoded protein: CASSVPRRYTDTQYF.

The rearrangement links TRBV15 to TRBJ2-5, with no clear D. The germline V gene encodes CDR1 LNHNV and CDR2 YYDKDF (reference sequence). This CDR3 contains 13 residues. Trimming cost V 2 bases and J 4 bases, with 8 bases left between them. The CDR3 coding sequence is TGTGCCACCAGCAGACCCTCGAGAGAGACCCAGTACTTC. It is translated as CATSRPSRETQYF.

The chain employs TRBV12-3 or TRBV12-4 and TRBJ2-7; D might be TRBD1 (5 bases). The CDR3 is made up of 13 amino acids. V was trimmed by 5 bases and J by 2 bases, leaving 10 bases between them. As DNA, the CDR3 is TGTGCCAGCAGTAGACAGAATCCCTACGAGCAGTACTTC. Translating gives CASSRQNPYEQYF.

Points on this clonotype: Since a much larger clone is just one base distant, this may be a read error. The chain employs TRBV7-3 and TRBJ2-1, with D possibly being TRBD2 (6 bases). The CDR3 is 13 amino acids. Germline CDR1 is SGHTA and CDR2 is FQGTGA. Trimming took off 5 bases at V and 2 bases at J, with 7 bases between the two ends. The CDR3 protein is CASSGGTYNEQFF. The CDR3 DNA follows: TGTGCCAGCAGCGGAGGGACCTACAATGAGCAGTTCTTC.

CDR3 in amino acids: CASSPWGLSSYEQYF. The CDR3, as DNA: TGTGCCAGCTCACCGTGGGGCCTTAGCTCCTACGAGCAGTACTTC. The V gene is TRBV18, the J gene TRBJ2-7; a weak D match, TRBD1 (5 bases). V gave up 3 bases and J gave up 0 bases, with 12 bases separating them. This CDR3 contains 15 residues. Per the germline V gene, CDR1 is KGHSH and CDR2 is LQKENI.

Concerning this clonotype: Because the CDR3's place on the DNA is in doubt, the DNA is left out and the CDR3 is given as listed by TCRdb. The CDR3 loop is CSARDGMGWASGANVPTF. The J gene is TRBJ2-6, the V gene TRBV20-1; TRBD2, the table's D call, was not compared with the DNA. Germline V gives CDR1 DFQATT, CDR2 SNEGSKA (reference sequence). From its first to its last residue, the CDR3 has 18 amino acids.

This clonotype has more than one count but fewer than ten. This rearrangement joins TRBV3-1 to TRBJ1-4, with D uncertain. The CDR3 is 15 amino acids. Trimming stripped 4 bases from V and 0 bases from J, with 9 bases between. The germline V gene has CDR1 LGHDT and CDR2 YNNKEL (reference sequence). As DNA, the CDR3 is TGTGCCAGCAGCCTGCGATCTGCAACTAATGAAAAACTGTTTTTT. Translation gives CASSLRSATNEKLFF.

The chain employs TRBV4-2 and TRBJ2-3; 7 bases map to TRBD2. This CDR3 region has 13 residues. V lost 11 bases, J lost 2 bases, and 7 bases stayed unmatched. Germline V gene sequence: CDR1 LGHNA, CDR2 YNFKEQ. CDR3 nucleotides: TGTGCCGTCGCACGGGACTACACAGATACGCAGTATTTT. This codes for CAVARDYTDTQYF.

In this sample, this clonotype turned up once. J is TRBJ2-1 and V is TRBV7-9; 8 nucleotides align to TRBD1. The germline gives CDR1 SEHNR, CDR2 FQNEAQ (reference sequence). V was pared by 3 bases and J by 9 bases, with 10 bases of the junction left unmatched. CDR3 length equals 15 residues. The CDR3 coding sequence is TGTGCCAGCAGCTTTGACAGGGGTCAAGTTAGTGAGCAGTTCTTC. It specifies CASSFDRGQVSEQFF.

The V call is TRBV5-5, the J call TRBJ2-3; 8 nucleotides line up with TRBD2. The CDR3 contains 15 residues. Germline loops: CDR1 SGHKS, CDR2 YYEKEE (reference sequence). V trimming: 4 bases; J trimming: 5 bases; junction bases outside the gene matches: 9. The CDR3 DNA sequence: TGTGCCAGCAGCCTGTCAGCGGGAGCTAAAGATACGCAGTATTTT. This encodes CASSLSAGAKDTQYF.

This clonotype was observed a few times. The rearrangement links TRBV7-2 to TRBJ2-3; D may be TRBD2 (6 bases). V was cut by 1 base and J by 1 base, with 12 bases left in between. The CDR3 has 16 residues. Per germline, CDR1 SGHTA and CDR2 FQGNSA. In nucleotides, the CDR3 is TGTGCCAGCAGCTTAGTTCGGCGACTAGGCACAGATACGCAGTATTTT. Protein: CASSLVRRLGTDTQYF.

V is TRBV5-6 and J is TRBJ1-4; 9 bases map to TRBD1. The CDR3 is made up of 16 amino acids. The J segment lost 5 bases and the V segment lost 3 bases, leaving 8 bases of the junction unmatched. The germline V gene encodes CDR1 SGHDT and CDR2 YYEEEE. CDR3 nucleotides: TGTGCCAGCAGCTCCCTAATCGGGACAGGGAATGAAAAACTGTTTTTT. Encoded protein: CASSSLIGTGNEKLFF.

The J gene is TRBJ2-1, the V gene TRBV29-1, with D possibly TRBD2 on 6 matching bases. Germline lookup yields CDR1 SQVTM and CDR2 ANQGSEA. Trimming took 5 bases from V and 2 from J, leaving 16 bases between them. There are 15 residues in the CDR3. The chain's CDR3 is CSVQSRGKAYNEQFF. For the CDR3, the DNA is TGCAGCGTTCAGTCCCGGGGGAAGGCCTACAATGAGCAGTTCTTC.

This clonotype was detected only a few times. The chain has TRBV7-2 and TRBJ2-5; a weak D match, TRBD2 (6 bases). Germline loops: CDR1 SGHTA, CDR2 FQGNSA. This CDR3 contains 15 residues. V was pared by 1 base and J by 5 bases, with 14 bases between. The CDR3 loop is CASSLGVLGGETQYF. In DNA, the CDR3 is TGTGCCAGCAGCTTAGGGGTTCTTGGGGGGGAGACCCAGTACTTC. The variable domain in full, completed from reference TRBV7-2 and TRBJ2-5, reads GAGVSQSPSNKVTEKGKDVELRCDPISGHTALYWYRQSLGQGLEFLIYFQGNSAPDKSGLPSDRFSAERTGGSVSTLTIQRTQQEDSAVYLCASSLGVLGGETQYFGPGTRLLVL.

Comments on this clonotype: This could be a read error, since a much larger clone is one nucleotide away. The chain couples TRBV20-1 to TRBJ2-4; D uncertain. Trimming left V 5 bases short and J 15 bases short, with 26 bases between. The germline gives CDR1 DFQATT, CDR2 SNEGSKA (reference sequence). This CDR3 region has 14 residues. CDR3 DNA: TGCAGTGCTGCCCCATGGGCAGAGAGCTACGAGCGGTACTTC. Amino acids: CSAAPWAESYERYF.

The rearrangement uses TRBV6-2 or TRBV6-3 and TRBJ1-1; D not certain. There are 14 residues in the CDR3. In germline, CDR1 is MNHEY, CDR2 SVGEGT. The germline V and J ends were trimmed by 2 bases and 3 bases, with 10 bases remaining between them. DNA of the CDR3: TGTGCCAGCAGTTACCCGAGGAGGGACACTGAAGCTTTCTTT. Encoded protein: CASSYPRRDTEAFF.

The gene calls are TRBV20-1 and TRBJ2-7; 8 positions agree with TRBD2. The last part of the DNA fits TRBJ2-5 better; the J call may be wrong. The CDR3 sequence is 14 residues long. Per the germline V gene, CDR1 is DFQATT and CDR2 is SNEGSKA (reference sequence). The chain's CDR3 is CSAALAGRQETQYF. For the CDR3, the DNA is TGCAGTGCTGCCCTAGCGGGCAGACAAGAGACCCAGTACTTC.

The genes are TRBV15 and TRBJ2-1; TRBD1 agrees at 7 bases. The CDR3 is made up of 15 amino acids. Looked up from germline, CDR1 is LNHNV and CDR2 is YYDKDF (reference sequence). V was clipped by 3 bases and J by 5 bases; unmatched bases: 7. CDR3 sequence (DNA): TGTGCCACCAGCAGGGGCCGACAGGGCCACAATGAGCAGTTCTTC. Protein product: CATSRGRQGHNEQFF. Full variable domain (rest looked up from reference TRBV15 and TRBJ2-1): DAMVIQNPRYQVTQFGKPVTLSCSQTLNHNVMYWYQQKSSQAPKLLFHYYDKDFNNEADTPDNFQSRRPNTSFCFLDIRSPGLGDTAMYLCATSRGRQGHNEQFFGPGTRLTVL.

CDR3 nucleotides: TGCAGTGCTAGTGAGGGGAGCCGATCTGGGGCCAACGTCCTGACTTTC. This gives the protein CSASEGSRSGANVLTF. The chain recombines TRBV20-1 with TRBJ2-6; D tentatively reads TRBD1 or TRBD2 (5 bases each). CDR3 length: 16 residues. Germline assignment: CDR1 DFQATT and CDR2 SNEGSKA (reference sequence). V was cut by 3 bases and J by 1 base, with 13 bases left in between.

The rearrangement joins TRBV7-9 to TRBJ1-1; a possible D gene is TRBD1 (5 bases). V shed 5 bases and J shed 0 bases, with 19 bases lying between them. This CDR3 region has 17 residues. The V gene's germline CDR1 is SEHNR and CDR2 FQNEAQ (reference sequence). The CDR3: CASSQPTETIMNTEAFF. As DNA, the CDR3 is TGTGCCAGCAGCCAACCGACAGAGACCATCATGAACACTGAAGCTTTCTTT.